These 3 T cell receptor beta chains were sequenced from one sample in a study of tumour-infiltrating T cells in Burkitt lymphoma. Sequencing was performed with immunoSEQ multiplex PCR; in TCRdb, only in-frame clones are kept and a portion is missing. This sample has approximately 46,000 clones, with approximately 31% found just once. Sequenced input: tumor tissue. The receptors originated from a human donor with Burkitt lymphoma.

The J gene is TRBJ2-7, the V gene TRBV5-1; no clear D gene. V was pared by 2 bases and J by 2 bases, with 14 bases between. The CDR3 sequence is 15 residues long. CDR1 is SGHRS and CDR2 is YFSETQ in the germline V gene. The DNA of the CDR3 is TGCGCCAGCAGCTTTAGGGCCCTAAGGACCTACGAGCAGTACTTC. Its translation is CASSFRALRTYEQYF.

This clone was seen a handful of times. The V call is TRBV5-6, the J call TRBJ2-1; 8 bases fit TRBD1. The germline V gene has CDR1 SGHDT and CDR2 YYEEEE. CDR3 length: 16 residues. V lost 4 bases and J lost 4; bases outside the gene matches: 10. The CDR3 coding sequence is TGTGCCAGCAGCCGTTCTTTCCGGGACAGGTACAATGAGCAGTTCTTC. It yields the protein CASSRSFRDRYNEQFF.

In this sample, this clone turned up a few times. The chain couples TRBV2 to TRBJ1-6, with D uncertain. Germline V gene sequence: CDR1 SNHLY, CDR2 FYNNEI. The CDR3 consists of 15 residues. V lost 4 bases, J lost 7 bases, and 14 bases lay in between. The CDR3, as DNA: TGTGCCAGCAGTGGCCAGTTGTTAAGGAATTCACCCCTCCACTTT. Encoded protein: CASSGQLLRNSPLHF.